This T cell receptor (beta chain) was found in a study of response to subunit inactivated influenza vaccine. TCRdb redid the calling of the RT-PCR reads with MiXCR, one entry per CDR3 protein. The data hold about 160,000 distinct CDR3 sequences, with around 9.9% observed a single time. V lost 4 bases, J lost 5 bases, and 14 bases lay in between. Germline CDR1 reads SQVTM; CDR2 reads ANQGSEA. This CDR3 spans 13 amino acids. The sequences come from non-naive T cells sorted from PBMCs, collected about 40 days after vaccination. This sequence was found in a man in his forties or fifties who received an inactivated influenza vaccine. The gene calls are TRBV29-1 and TRBJ2-5; tentative D call: TRBD2 (6 bases). This CDR3 reads CSVGRSRGETQYF. CDR3 coding DNA: TGCAGCGTTGGAAGATCTCGGGGGGAGACCCAGTACTTC.